This section outlines one T cell receptor beta chain sequence together with its context. This sample is part of a study of CD8+CD57+ T cells in acquired aplastic anemia. Trimming removed 4 bases from V and 4 bases from J; junction bases left unmatched: 4. The germline CDR1 and CDR2 sequences are SGHRS and YFSETQ. The CDR3 is made up of 14 amino acids. Genomic DNA acted as the template from which TCR beta VDJ combination and CDR3 sequence profiling were carried out. TCRdb used MiXCR to reprocess the reads, holding one entry per CDR3 protein. The sample consists of about 170,000 distinct CDR3 sequences, 60% to 70% of them appearing once.

The chain carries TRBV5-1 and TRBJ2-5; 10 nucleotides line up with TRBD1. This clonotype originated in a human donor in good health. The sequenced sample consisted of sorted CD4+, CD8+, or CD8+CD57+ T cells (not recorded which) from PBMCs. CDR3 bases: TGCGCCAGCAGCCCGACAGGGGGCGCAGAGACCCAGTACTTC. Its protein product is CASSPTGGAETQYF.